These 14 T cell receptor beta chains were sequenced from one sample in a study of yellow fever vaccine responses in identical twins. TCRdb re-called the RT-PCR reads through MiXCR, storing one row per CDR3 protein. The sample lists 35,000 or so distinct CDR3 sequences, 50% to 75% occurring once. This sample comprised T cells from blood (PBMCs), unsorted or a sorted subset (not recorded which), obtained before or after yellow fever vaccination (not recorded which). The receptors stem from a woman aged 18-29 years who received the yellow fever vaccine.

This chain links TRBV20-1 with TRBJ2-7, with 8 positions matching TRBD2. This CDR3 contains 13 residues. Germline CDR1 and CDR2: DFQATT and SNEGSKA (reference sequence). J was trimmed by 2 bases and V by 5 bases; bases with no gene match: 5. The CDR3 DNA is TGCAGTGCTCCTGCGACTAGCGCCTACGAGCAGTACGTC. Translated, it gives CSAPATSAYEQYV.

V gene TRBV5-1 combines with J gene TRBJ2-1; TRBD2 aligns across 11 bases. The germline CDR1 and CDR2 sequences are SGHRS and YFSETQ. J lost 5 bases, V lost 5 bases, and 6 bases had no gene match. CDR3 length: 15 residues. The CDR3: CASRLTSGDNNEQFF. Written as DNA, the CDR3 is TGCGCCAGCAGACTGACTAGCGGGGATAACAATGAGCAGTTCTTC. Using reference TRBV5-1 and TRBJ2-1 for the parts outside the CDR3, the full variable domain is KAGVTQTPRYLIKTRGQQVTLSCSPISGHRSVSWYQQTPGQGLQFLFEYFSETQRNKGNFPGRFSGRQFSNSRSEMNVSTLELGDSALYLCASRLTSGDNNEQFFGPGTRLTVL.

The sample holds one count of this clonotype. CDR3 coding DNA: TGTGCCAGCTGCCCACTAGCGGGGATCTACGAGCAGTACTTC. Translation gives CASCPLAGIYEQYF. The chain is built from TRBV3-1 and TRBJ2-7, with 10 bases that match TRBD2. CDR3 length equals 14 residues. J gave up 3 bases and V 8 bases, and 7 bases lay outside the gene matches. Germline V gene lookup returns CDR1 LGHDT and CDR2 YNNKEL (reference sequence).

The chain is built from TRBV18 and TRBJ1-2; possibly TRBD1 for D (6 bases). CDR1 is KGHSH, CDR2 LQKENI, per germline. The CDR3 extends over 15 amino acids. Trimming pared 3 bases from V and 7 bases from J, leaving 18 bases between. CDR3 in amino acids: CASSPEAGTNFGYTF. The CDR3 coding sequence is TGTGCCAGCTCACCTGAGGCCGGGACAAATTTTGGCTACACCTTC.

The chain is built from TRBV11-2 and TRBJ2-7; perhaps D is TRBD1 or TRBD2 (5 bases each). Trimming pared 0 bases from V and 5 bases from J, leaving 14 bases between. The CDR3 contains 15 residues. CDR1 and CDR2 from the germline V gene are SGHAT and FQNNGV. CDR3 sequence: CASSLEIGRDHEQYV. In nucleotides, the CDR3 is TGTGCCAGCAGCTTAGAGATTGGCAGGGACCACGAGCAGTACGTC.

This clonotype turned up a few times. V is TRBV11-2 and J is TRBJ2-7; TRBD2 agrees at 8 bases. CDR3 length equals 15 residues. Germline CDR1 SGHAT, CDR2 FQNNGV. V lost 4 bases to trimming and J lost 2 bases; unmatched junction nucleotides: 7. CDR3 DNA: TGTGCCAGCAGCTACGATAGCGGGATCCCCTACGAGCAGTACTTC. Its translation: CASSYDSGIPYEQYF.

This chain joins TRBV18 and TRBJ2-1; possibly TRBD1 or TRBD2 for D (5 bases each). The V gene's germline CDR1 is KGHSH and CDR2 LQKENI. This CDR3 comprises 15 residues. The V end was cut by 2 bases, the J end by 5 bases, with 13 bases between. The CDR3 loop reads CASSPASGTNNEQFF. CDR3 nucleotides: TGTGCCAGCTCACCAGCGAGTGGGACCAACAATGAGCAGTTCTTC.

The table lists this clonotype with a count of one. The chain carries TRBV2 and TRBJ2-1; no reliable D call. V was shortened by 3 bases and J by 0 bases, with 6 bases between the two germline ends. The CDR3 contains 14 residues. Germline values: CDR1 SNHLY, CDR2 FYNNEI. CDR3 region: CASSDASSYNEQFF. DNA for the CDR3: TGTGCCAGCAGTGACGCCAGCTCCTACAATGAGCAGTTCTTC.

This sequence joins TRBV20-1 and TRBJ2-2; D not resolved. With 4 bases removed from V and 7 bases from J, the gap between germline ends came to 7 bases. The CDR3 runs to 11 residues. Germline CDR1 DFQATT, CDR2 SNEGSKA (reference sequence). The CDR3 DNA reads TGCAGTGCTACCCCCCACGGGGAGCTGTTTTTT. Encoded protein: CSATPHGELFF.

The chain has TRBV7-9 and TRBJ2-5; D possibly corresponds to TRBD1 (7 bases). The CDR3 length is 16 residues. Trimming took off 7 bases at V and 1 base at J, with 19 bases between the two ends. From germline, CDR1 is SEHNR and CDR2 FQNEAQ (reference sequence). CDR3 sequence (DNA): TGTGCCAGCACCGACAGGGACTTCGGCATCCAAGAGACCCAGTACTTC. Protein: CASTDRDFGIQETQYF.

The CDR3 region has the DNA TGTGCCACCAGCCCGCATACAGGGGCGAACACTGAAGCTTTCTTT. Translated: CATSPHTGANTEAFF. This sequence joins TRBV15 and TRBJ1-1; 7 nucleotides line up with TRBD1. The CDR3 loop spans 15 amino acids. Germline CDR1 LNHNV, CDR2 YYDKDF (reference sequence). V gave up 5 bases and J gave up 1 base; unmatched junction bases: 7.

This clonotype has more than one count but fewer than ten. The CDR3 region has the DNA TGTGCCAGCAGCTTAGCGTATCGGGGGAGTTCTTCACCCCTCCACTTT. The encoded protein is CASSLAYRGSSSPLHF. The V and J genes are TRBV7-2 and TRBJ1-6, with D perhaps matching TRBD1 (5 bases). Per the germline V gene, CDR1 is SGHTA and CDR2 is FQGNSA. The CDR3 is 16 amino acids. Trimming took off 0 bases at V and 9 bases at J, with 15 bases between the two ends.

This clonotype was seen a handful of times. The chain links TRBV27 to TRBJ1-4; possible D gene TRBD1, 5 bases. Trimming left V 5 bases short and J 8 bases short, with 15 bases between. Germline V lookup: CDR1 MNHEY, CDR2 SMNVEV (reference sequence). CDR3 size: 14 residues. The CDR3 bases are TGTGCCAGCAGTCCTATGGCTTCAGGGGAAAAACTGTTTTTT. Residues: CASSPMASGEKLFF.

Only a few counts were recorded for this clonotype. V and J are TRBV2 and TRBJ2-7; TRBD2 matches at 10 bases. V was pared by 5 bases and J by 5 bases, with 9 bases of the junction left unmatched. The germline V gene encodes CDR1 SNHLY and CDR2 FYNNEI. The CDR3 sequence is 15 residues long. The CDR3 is CASSRKTSGSDEQYF. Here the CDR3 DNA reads TGTGCCAGCAGTAGAAAGACTAGCGGGTCCGACGAGCAGTACTTC.